This T cell receptor (beta chain) was captured by sequencing in a study of T cell repertoires in cytomegalovirus infection. Study overall: Public TCR beta signatures were indicative of both CMV infection and a matching HLA type. Whole-study results and caveats: Across the ex vivo response, the dominant clonotypes were HLA-C-restricted CMV-specific TCR beta clonotypes. Cumulative public TCR beta family frequency identified carriers of CMV plus the relevant HLA.

Comments on this clonotype: Its antigen remains unknown.

TCRdb used MiXCR to reprocess the reads, holding one entry per CDR3 protein. Found here are around 310,000 distinct CDR3 sequences, roughly a sixth of them singletons; the top ten hold 9.5% to 15%. The V and J ends lost 7 bases and 4 bases respectively, with 16 bases between them. The CDR3 extends over 14 amino acids. Germline values: CDR1 SNHLY, CDR2 FYNNEI. The origin of this receptor is a human donor in good health (CMV status not recorded). Some clones in this sample may be carry-over from other donors' samples. This chain joins TRBV2 and TRBJ1-1; a possible D gene is TRBD1 (6 bases). Sequencing input: PBMCs. DNA for the CDR3: TGTGCCAGCATTAAAGAAGGGGGGGCCACTGAAGCTTTCTTT. Protein sequence: CASIKEGGATEAFF.